Listed below are T cell receptor beta chains from one sample, sequenced in a study of cytomegalovirus exposure and HLA in healthy donors. The method was immunoSEQ multiplex PCR; TCRdb's version includes in-frame clones alone and lacks a portion of them. Counted here are under 85,000 clones, over 70% occurring once; the ten biggest clones make up around 22%. Source material: PBMCs. The receptors originated from a woman in her thirties or forties in good health and CMV-seropositive. Each CDR3 is given with its conserved first and last residue. D genes are given only for firm matches. A clone size is listed for some rows: how often the clone was seen (once, few, many), or a class if it is expanded.

d_call | clone_size | j_call | v_call | cdr3_aa | cdr3_nt
TRBD2 | NA | TRBJ2-7 | TRBV9 | CASSVGLAGYEQYF | TGTGCCAGCAGCGTAGGACTAGCGGGTTACGAGCAGTACTTC
TRBD1 | NA | TRBJ1-2 | TRBV25-1 | CASSAPGQGGYGYTF | TGTGCCAGCAGTGCCCCGGGACAGGGGGGTTATGGCTACACCTTC
NA | few | TRBJ1-1 | TRBV2 | CASLVGQPNTEAFF | TGTGCCAGCCTTGTGGGACAACCGAACACTGAAGCTTTCTTT
NA | NA | TRBJ1-2 | TRBV9 | CASSPGGGANYGYTF | TGTGCCAGCAGCCCCGGAGGGGGGGCGAACTATGGCTACACCTTC
NA | NA | TRBJ2-5 | TRBV30 | CAGLTELTQYF | TGTGCCGGGCTAACCGAATTGACCCAGTACTTC
TRBD2 | NA | TRBJ2-1 | TRBV5-4 | CASMGLADNEQFF | TGTGCCAGCATGGGGCTAGCGGACAATGAGCAGTTCTTC
TRBD1 | NA | TRBJ2-1 | TRBV4-1 | CASSQGRGQGQHNEQFF | TGCGCCAGCAGCCAAGGTAGGGGACAGGGACAGCACAATGAGCAGTTCTTC
TRBD1 | NA | TRBJ2-5 | TRBV19 | CASSTRQGWETQYF | TGTGCCAGTAGTACGCGACAGGGCTGGGAGACCCAGTACTTC
TRBD2 | NA | TRBJ2-7 | TRBV5-1 | CASSLPRTSGNEQYF | TGCGCCAGCAGCTTGCCGCGGACTAGCGGGAACGAGCAGTACTTC
TRBD2 | NA | TRBJ2-5 | TRBV5-1 | CASSLTSGGTETQYF | TGCGCCAGCAGCCTTACTAGCGGTGGGACGGAGACCCAGTACTTC
NA | NA | TRBJ2-5 | TRBV5-6 | CASSLRRHNQETQYF | TGTGCCAGCAGCTTGCGTCGTCACAACCAAGAGACCCAGTACTTC
TRBD1 | few | TRBJ1-6 | TRBV2 | CASSDYRGSPLHF | TGTGCCAGCAGTGACTACAGGGGTTCACCCCTCCACTTT
NA | once | TRBJ1-3 | TRBV5-1 | CASSPTGTGNTIYF | TGCGCCAGCAGCCCGACAGGAACTGGAAACACCATATATTTT
TRBD1 | NA | TRBJ2-5 | TRBV6-1 | CASRMTGEETQYF | TGTGCCAGCAGGATGACAGGGGAAGAGACCCAGTACTTC
NA | once | TRBJ1-1 | TRBV4-1 | CASSPPGWWNTEAFF | TGCGCCAGCAGCCCCCCCGGGTGGTGGAACACTGAAGCTTTCTTT
TRBD1 | NA | TRBJ2-2 | TRBV9 | CASRTGVTGELFF | TGTGCCAGCAGAACAGGGGTAACCGGGGAGCTGTTTTTT
TRBD1 | NA | TRBJ1-1 | TRBV5-1 | CASSLGGGDGTEAFF | TGCGCCAGCAGCTTGGGAGGGGGCGATGGAACTGAAGCTTTCTTT
NA | NA | TRBJ2-3 | TRBV18 | CASSPPTTGDTQYF | TGTGCCAGCTCACCACCTACTACGGGAGATACGCAGTATTTT
NA | NA | TRBJ2-5 | TRBV5-4 | CASSAGQRQETQYF | TGTGCCAGCAGCGCCGGGCAGCGGCAAGAGACCCAGTACTTC
TRBD2 | NA | TRBJ2-1 | TRBV5-1 | CASSLLTSGSGSYNEQFF | TGCGCCAGCAGCTTGTTGACAAGCGGGAGTGGGTCCTACAATGAGCAGTTCTTC
NA | NA | TRBJ2-2 | TRBV5-1 | CASSFLTGNTGELFF | TGCGCCAGCAGCTTCCTGACAGGGAACACCGGGGAGCTGTTTTTT
NA | NA | TRBJ2-3 | TRBV12-5 | CASGVLNTQYF | TGTGCTAGTGGTGTCCTAAATACGCAGTATTTT
TRBD2 | NA | TRBJ2-5 | TRBV5-4 | CASSSRLAGVQETQYF | TGTGCCAGCAGTTCTAGACTAGCGGGAGTGCAAGAGACCCAGTACTTC
NA | NA | TRBJ1-4 | TRBV5-1 | CASSLGRGQGEKLFF | TGCGCCAGCAGCTTGGGCAGGGGTCAGGGCGAAAAACTGTTTTTT
NA | once | TRBJ2-3 | TRBV29-1 | CSHDDQGDTQYF | TGCAGCCACGACGATCAGGGGGATACGCAGTATTTT
NA | NA | TRBJ2-5 | TRBV18 | CASSPIGAETQYF | TGTGCCAGCTCACCCATAGGGGCGGAGACCCAGTACTTC
TRBD1 | NA | TRBJ1-5 | TRBV5-6 | CASSLAAGGSNQPQHF | TGTGCCAGCAGCTTGGCCGCAGGGGGTAGCAATCAGCCCCAGCATTTT
NA | few | TRBJ2-5 | TRBV30 | CAWSPRGLRETQYF | TGTGCCTGGAGTCCGAGGGGACTGCGAGAGACCCAGTACTTC
NA | NA | TRBJ1-2 | TRBV9 | CASSPTGQNYGYTF | TGTGCCAGCAGCCCAACCGGACAGAACTATGGCTACACCTTC
TRBD2 | NA | TRBJ2-1 | TRBV28 | CASSSVGGGITYNEQFF | TGTGCCAGCAGCTCTGTCGGCGGGGGTATAACCTACAATGAGCAGTTCTTC
TRBD1 | NA | TRBJ1-2 | TRBV28 | CASSLAGGADLYYGYTF | TGTGCCAGCAGTTTGGCAGGGGGCGCTGATTTATACTATGGCTACACCTTC
NA | NA | TRBJ1-1 | TRBV19 | CASTLDLMADTEAFF | TGTGCCAGTACCCTCGATCTGATGGCGGACACTGAAGCTTTCTTT
NA | NA | TRBJ2-7 | TRBV5-8 | CASSLRKTGWMGYEQYF | TGTGCCAGCAGCCTGAGGAAGACAGGCTGGATGGGTTACGAGCAGTACTTC
TRBD2 | NA | TRBJ2-7 | TRBV5-1 | CASSLLVTSGSSYEQYF | TGCGCCAGCAGCTTGTTAGTTACTAGCGGCAGCTCCTACGAGCAGTACTTC
TRBD1 | NA | TRBJ1-6 | TRBV6-1 | CASSETPGGNNSPLHF | TGTGCCAGCAGTGAAACTCCAGGGGGAAATAATTCACCCCTCCACTTT
NA | few | TRBJ2-3 | TRBV6-6 | CASSWGDGGTDTQYF | TGTGCCAGCAGTTGGGGGGACGGAGGGACAGATACGCAGTATTTT